The 9 T cell receptor beta chains in this list originate from one sample, sequenced in a study of CD8+ T cells in alopecia areata. Reverse transcription of extracted RNA yielded cDNA, which provided the sequencing template. Clones were sequenced by immunoSEQ multiplex PCR, and TCRdb holds only the in-frame ones, with some missing. The sample has 140,000 to 150,000 clones; around 50% are singletons. As to treatment: oral pan-JAK inhibitor, 5-10 mg twice daily. This sample comprised CD8+ T cells sorted from blood, obtained at week 4, from a patient treated with tofacitinib. All receptors come from a human donor with alopecia areata.

This clone was seen a handful of times. The V and J genes are TRBV5-1 and TRBJ2-7, with 8 bases identical to TRBD1. The CDR3 consists of 13 residues. Trimming cost V 4 bases and J 7 bases; bases outside gene matches: 7. Germline CDR1 is SGHRS and CDR2 is YFSETQ. CDR3 sequence reads: CASSPGTGLEQYF. In nucleotides, the CDR3 is TGCGCCAGCAGCCCTGGGACAGGATTAGAGCAGTACTTC.

This clone was counted only a few times. V and J are TRBV25-1 and TRBJ2-7, with D perhaps matching TRBD1 (6 bases). There are 16 residues in the CDR3. Trimming stripped 0 bases from V and 2 bases from J, with 14 bases between. Germline CDR1 MGHDK, CDR2 SYGVNS. This chain's CDR3 is CASSEYGTPNPYEQYF. The DNA of the CDR3 is TGTGCCAGCAGTGAATATGGGACACCCAACCCCTACGAGCAGTACTTC.

This chain uses TRBV27 with TRBJ2-3, with 11 nucleotides matching TRBD1. V lost 3 bases and J lost 5; bases outside the gene matches: 7. Germline loops: CDR1 MNHEY, CDR2 SMNVEV (reference sequence). The CDR3 sequence is 16 residues long. DNA of the CDR3: TGTGCCAGCAGTTTGCTTGGACAGGGGGCTATAGATACGCAGTATTTT. It translates to CASSLLGQGAIDTQYF.

The rearrangement uses TRBV27 and TRBJ2-5; D gene unclear. The germline V gene has CDR1 MNHEY and CDR2 SMNVEV (reference sequence). This CDR3 spans 14 amino acids. Trimming removed 5 bases from V and 0 bases from J, with 10 bases in between. The CDR3 loop is CASSPRHDQETQYF. The CDR3 DNA is TGTGCCAGCAGTCCTAGACACGACCAAGAGACCCAGTACTTC.

In its sample, this clone was seen a few times. The chain couples TRBV6-6 to TRBJ1-1, with 7 bases identical to TRBD1. After removal of 7 bases from V and 2 bases from J, the junction contained 7 bases not matched to a gene. Germline values: CDR1 MNHNY, CDR2 SVGAGI (reference sequence). This CDR3 is 14 amino acids long. The DNA for the CDR3 is TGTGCCAGCACCCAGGGACAGACAAACACTGAAGCTTTCTTT. It is translated as CASTQGQTNTEAFF.

This rearrangement joins TRBV7-9 to TRBJ1-1, with 7 positions matching TRBD1. This CDR3 comprises 14 residues. Germline CDR1 reads SEHNR; CDR2 reads FQNEAQ (reference sequence). V shed 3 bases, J shed 7 bases, and the junction held 8 bases outside the gene matches. The CDR3 loop reads CASSFGDSYHEAFF. In DNA, the CDR3 is TGTGCCAGCAGCTTCGGGGACAGCTATCATGAAGCTTTCTTT.

This clone showed up just a few times. The chain carries TRBV29-1 and TRBJ2-3; D may be TRBD1 or TRBD2 (5 bases each). Trimming stripped 0 bases from V and 2 bases from J, with 15 bases between. CDR1 and CDR2 from the germline V gene are SQVTM and ANQGSEA. The length of the CDR3 is 16 residues. The CDR3 is CSVEERSRGDTDTQYF. In DNA form, the CDR3 reads TGCAGCGTTGAAGAGCGAAGTAGGGGAGACACAGATACGCAGTATTTT.

The chain couples TRBV18 to TRBJ2-2; D possibly corresponds to TRBD1 (6 bases). The CDR3 is 16 residues long. V lost 3 bases and J 0 bases, leaving 11 bases between the germline ends. CDR1 KGHSH and CDR2 LQKENI come from the germline V gene. The CDR3 sequence: CASSPGAPSNTGELFF. DNA of the CDR3: TGTGCCAGCTCACCGGGGGCGCCCTCGAACACCGGGGAGCTGTTTTTT.

The chain employs TRBV19 and TRBJ1-2; no definite D call. The length of the CDR3 is 12 residues. Trimming shortened V by 6 bases and J by 7 bases, and 12 bases separated the two germline ends. From germline, CDR1 is LNHDA and CDR2 SQIVND (reference sequence). CDR3: CASRQALSGYTF. DNA of the CDR3: TGTGCCAGTAGGCAAGCACTATCTGGCTACACCTTC.